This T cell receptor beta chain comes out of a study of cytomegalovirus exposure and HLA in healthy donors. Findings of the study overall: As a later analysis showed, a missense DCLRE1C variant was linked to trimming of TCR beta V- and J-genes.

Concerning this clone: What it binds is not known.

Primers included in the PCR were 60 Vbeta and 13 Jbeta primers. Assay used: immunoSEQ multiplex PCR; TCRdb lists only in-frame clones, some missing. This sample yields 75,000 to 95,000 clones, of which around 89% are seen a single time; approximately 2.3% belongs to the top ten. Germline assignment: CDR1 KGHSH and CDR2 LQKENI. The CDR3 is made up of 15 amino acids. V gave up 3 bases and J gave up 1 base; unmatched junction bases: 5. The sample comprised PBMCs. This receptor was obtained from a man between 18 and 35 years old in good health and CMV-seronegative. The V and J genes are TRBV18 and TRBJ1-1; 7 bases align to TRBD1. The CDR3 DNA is TGTGCCAGCTCACCTCAATCAGGGGGGAACACTGAAGCTTTCTTT. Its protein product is CASSPQSGGNTEAFF.